This T cell receptor beta chain originates from a study of tissue T cells after allogeneic stem cell transplantation. Looked up from germline, CDR1 is NNHNN and CDR2 is SYGAGS (reference sequence). The J segment lost 6 bases and the V segment lost 2 bases, leaving 2 bases of the junction unmatched. The CDR3 length is 12 residues. Relative to its sample, this clone is medium-sized. Its antigen is not identified. Gene names follow the mouse nomenclature. The read comes to an end 1 residue before the CDR3 does, leaving the germline J gene to fill in the end. The data were produced by immunoSEQ multiplex PCR, yet TCRdb's version contains in-frame clones alone and is incomplete. The sample has 5,500 to 7,500 clones, 45% to 60% seen once. Stated time point: mouse harvest day 7 after allogeneic transplant. The graft held 10^6 splenic CD5+ T cells and 10^7 T-cell-depleted bone marrow cells. Findings of the study overall: Motif-based clustering found tissue-specific repertoire signatures shared across patients, though few clones were shared.

This clonotype was obtained from a female BALB/c mouse given C57BL/6 T cells with graft-versus-host disease after an allogeneic hematopoietic cell transplant. This chain joins TRBV13-2 and TRBJ2-7; 7 nucleotides line up with TRBD2. Sequenced: lymph node tissue. CDR3 DNA (partial): TGTGCCAGCGGTGACTGGGGGAGTGAACAGTAC. Protein sequence: CASGDWGSEQY. The full-length CDR3 reads as CASGDWGSEQYF.